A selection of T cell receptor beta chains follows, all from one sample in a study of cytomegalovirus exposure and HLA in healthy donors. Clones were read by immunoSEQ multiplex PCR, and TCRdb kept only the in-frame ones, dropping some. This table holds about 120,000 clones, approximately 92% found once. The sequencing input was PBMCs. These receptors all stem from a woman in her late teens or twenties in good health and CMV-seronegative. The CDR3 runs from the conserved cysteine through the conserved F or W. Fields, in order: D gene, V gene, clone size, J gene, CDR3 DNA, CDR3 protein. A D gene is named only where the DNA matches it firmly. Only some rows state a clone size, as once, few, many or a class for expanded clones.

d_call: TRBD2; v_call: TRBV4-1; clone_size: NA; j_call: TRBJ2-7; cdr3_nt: TGCGCCAGCAGCCAAGAAGCGGGGGGACAGCGCGTCTACGAGCAGTACTTC; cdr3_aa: CASSQEAGGQRVYEQYF
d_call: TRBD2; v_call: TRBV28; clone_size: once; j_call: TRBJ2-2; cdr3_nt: TGTGCCAGCAGTCGGGGGGAGACCACCGGGGAGCTGTTTTTT; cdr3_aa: CASSRGETTGELFF
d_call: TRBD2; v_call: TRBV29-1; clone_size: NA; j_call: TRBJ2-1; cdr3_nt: TGCAGCGGATCGATGCGGGGGGGCGCAGAGCAGTTCTTC; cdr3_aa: CSGSMRGGAEQFF
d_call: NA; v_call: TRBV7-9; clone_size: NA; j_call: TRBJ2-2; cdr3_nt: TGTGCCAGCAGCTTAGCCCGTCCCGGGGAGCTGTTTTTT; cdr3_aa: CASSLARPGELFF
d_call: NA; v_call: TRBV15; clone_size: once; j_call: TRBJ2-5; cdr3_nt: TGTGCCACCAGCAGAGATCGGGGTAAACAGGAGACCCAGTACTTC; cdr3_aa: CATSRDRGKQETQYF
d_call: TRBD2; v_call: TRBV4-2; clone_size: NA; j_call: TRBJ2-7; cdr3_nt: TGTGCCAGCAGCCTATATTTAGCGGGAGGGGGCTACGAGCAGTACTTC; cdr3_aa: CASSLYLAGGGYEQYF
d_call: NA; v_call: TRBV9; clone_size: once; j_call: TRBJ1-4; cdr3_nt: TGTGCCAGCAGCCCCGATAACTCGGAAAAACTGTTTTTT; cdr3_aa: CASSPDNSEKLFF
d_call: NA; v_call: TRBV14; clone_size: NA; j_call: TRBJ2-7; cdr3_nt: TGTGCCAGCAGCCAACCCCCCTCTAGGCAGTACTTC; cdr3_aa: CASSQPPSRQYF
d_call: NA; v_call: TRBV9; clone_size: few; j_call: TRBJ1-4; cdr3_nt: TGTGCCAGCAGCGTTCATCAGGGGCCTAATGAAAAACTGTTTTTT; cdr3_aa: CASSVHQGPNEKLFF
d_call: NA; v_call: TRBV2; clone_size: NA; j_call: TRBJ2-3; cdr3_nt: TGTGCCAGTAGACAGGGAGGAGGGCTAACTGATAACACAGATACGCAGTATTTT; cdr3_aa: CASRQGGGLTDNTDTQYF
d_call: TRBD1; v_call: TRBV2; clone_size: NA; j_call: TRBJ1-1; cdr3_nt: TGTGCCAGCAGTGAAAGACAGGGCTCATTTTCTGAAGCTTTCTTT; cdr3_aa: CASSERQGSFSEAFF
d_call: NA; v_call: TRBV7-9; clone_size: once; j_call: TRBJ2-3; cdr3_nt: TGTGCCAGCAGCCCCGGACTTGATACGCAGTATTTT; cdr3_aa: CASSPGLDTQYF
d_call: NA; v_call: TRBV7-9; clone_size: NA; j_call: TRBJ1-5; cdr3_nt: TGTGCCAGCAGCTTATCGGACACTCATCAGCCCCAGCATTTT; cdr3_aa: CASSLSDTHQPQHF
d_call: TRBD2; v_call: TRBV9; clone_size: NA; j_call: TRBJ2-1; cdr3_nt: TGTGCCAGCAGCGCCAGCGGGAGTGAGTACAATGAGCAGTTCTTC; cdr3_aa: CASSASGSEYNEQFF
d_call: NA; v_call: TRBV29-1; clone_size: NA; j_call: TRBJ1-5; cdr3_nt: TGCAGCGTTGCGGGGAGTAATAGCAATCAGCCCCAGCATTTT; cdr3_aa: CSVAGSNSNQPQHF
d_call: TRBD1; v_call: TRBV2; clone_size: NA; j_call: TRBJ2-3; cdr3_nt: TGTGCCAGCGGTCTTGAGGGGGCCAAAGCAGATACGCAGTATTTT; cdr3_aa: CASGLEGAKADTQYF
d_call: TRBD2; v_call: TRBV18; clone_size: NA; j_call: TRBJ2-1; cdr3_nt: TGTGCCAGCTCACCACTAGGGACTAGCGGTTCCTACAATGAGCAGTTCTTC; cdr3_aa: CASSPLGTSGSYNEQFF
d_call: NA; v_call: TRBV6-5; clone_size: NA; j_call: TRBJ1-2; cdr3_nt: TGTGCCAGCAGTACAGGATCGAATGGCTACACCTTC; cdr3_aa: CASSTGSNGYTF
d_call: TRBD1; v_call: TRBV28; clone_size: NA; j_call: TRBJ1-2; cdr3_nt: TGTGCCAGCAGCCCTGAACAGGGGGGGCCCCTATTAGGTGGCTACACCTTC; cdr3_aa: CASSPEQGGPLLGGYTF
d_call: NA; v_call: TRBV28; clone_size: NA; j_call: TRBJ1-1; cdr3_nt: TGTGCCAGCAGTCCCCACCCCGCCGGAGCTTTCTTT; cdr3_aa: CASSPHPAGAFF
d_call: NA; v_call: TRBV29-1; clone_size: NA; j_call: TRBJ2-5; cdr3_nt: TGCAGCGTCCCGGGAGCCCCGTTGGAGACCCAGTACTTC; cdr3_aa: CSVPGAPLETQYF
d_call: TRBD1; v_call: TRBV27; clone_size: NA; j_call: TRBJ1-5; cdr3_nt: TGTGCCAGCAGCCTCAGGGGGTGGAATCAGCCCCAGCATTTT; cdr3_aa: CASSLRGWNQPQHF
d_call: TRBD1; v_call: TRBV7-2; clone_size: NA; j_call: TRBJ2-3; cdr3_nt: TGTGCCAGCAGTGACCGGACAGGGCAATTAGATACGCAGTATTTT; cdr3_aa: CASSDRTGQLDTQYF
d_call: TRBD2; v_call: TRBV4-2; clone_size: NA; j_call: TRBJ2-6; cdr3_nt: TGTGCCAGCAGCCAAGAATCCGGGAGGAGCCTTGGGGCCAACGTCCTGACTTTC; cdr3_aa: CASSQESGRSLGANVLTF
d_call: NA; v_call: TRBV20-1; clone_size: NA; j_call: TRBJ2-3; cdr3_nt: TGCAGTGCTAGAGATCGGGGGATATTTTCGTTT; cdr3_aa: CSARDRGIFSF
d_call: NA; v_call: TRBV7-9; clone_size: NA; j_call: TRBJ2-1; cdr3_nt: TGTGCCAGCAGCTTAGACTGGAATGAGCAGTTCTTC; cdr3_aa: CASSLDWNEQFF
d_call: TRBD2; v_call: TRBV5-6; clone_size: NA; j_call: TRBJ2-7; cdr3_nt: TGTGCCAGCATCGCGGGGGGCGAGCAGTACTTC; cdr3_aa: CASIAGGEQYF
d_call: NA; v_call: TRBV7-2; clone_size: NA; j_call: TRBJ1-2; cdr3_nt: TGTGCCAGCAGCTCACCGAGTACTAACTATGGCTACACCTTC; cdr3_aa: CASSSPSTNYGYTF
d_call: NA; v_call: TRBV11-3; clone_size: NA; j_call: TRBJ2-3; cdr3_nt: TGTGCCAGCAGCTTAGGACAGGAACCTAGCACAGATACGCAGTATTTT; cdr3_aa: CASSLGQEPSTDTQYF
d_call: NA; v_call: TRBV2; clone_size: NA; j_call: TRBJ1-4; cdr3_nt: TGTGCCAGCAGTAGTGGACAGTTTAATGAAAAACTGTTTTTT; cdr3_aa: CASSSGQFNEKLFF
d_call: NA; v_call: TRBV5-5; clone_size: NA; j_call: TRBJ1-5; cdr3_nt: TGTGCCAGCAGCCCACGACAGCGGGACCAGCCCCAGCATTTT; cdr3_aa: CASSPRQRDQPQHF
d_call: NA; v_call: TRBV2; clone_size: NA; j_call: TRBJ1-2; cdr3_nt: TGTGCCAGCGACCCCAGGGGAGATGGCTACACCTTC; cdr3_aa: CASDPRGDGYTF
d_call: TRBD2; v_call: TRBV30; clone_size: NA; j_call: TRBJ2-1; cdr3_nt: TGTGCCTGGAGTGTTGAAGCGGGAGCAGAGCAGTTCTTC; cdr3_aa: CAWSVEAGAEQFF
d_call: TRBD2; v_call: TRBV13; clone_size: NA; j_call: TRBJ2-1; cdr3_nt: TGTGCCAGCAGCTTTGGTCCGCCAGCGGGAGGGCTTTACAATGAGCAGTTCTTC; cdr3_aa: CASSFGPPAGGLYNEQFF
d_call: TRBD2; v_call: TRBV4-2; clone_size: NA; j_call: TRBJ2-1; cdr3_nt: TGTGCCAGCAGCCTCTCCCTGCCCCTAGCGGGAAAGGATGAGCAGTTCTTC; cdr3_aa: CASSLSLPLAGKDEQFF
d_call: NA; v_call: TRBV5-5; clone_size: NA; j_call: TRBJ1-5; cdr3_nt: TGTGCCAGCAGCCCGATGGGGGACACTAATCAGCCCCAGCATTTT; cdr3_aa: CASSPMGDTNQPQHF
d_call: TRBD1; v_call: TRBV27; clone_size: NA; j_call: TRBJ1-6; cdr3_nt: TGTGCCAGCAGTACAAGGGGGCAAGGGAATTCACCCCTCCACTTT; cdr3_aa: CASSTRGQGNSPLHF